Below are 26 T cell receptor beta chains sequenced from a single sample in a study of radiation and T cells in renal cell carcinoma. Time point indicated: baseline pretreatment blood. Treatment of the sample: 15 Gy SBRT to primary tumor, nephrectomy 4 weeks later. Measured with immunoSEQ multiplex PCR; TCRdb has only the in-frame clones, and not every one. The sample yields around 160,000 clones, 88% seen once. The material was blood, obtained from a patient whose treatment included radiotherapy and nephrectomy. These receptors were obtained from a woman between 65 and 79 years old with renal cell carcinoma.

This chain joins TRBV30 and TRBJ1-5, with a possible D match to TRBD1 (6 bases). Between the trimmed V and J ends, which lost 1 base and 0 bases, there was a span of 10 bases. The germline CDR1 and CDR2 sequences are GTSNPN and SVGIG (reference sequence). This CDR3 region has 15 residues. As DNA, the CDR3 is TGTGCCTGGAGTGCGGACAGCTATAGCAATCAGCCCCAGCATTTT. Translated, it gives CAWSADSYSNQPQHF.

The chain has TRBV4-1 and TRBJ1-3; D ambiguous. V lost 1 base and J lost 0, with 4 bases in between. Germline assignment: CDR1 MGHRA and CDR2 YSYEKL. This CDR3 has 14 amino acids. CDR3 amino acids: CASSQGASGNTIYF. The CDR3 nucleotides are TGCGCCAGCAGCCAAGGGGCCTCTGGAAACACCATATATTTT.

J is TRBJ1-3 and V is TRBV5-8; D might be TRBD1 (5 bases). V was shortened by 4 bases and J by 0 bases, with 11 bases between the two germline ends. The CDR3 contains 15 residues. Germline CDR1 reads SGHTS; CDR2 reads YDEGEE. This CDR3 reads CASSAGTDSGNTIYF. The CDR3 DNA follows: TGTGCCAGCAGCGCCGGGACGGACTCTGGAAACACCATATATTTT.

This clone turned up a few times. The gene calls are TRBV19 and TRBJ2-1; no clear D. V was cut by 5 bases and J by 2 bases, with 7 bases left in between. This CDR3 has 13 amino acids. Germline loops: CDR1 LNHDA, CDR2 SQIVND (reference sequence). This CDR3 is CASSAWTYNEQFF. The CDR3 region has the DNA TGTGCCAGTAGTGCGTGGACCTACAATGAGCAGTTCTTC.

The DNA of the CDR3 is TGTGCCAGCAGCGCCCCGGGACAGGGGGCAACTAATGAAAAACTGTTTTTT. Protein product: CASSAPGQGATNEKLFF. The chain carries TRBV7-9 and TRBJ1-4; 11 positions match TRBD1. CDR3 length: 17 residues. V was pared by 5 bases and J by 0 bases, with 5 bases of the junction left unmatched. CDR1 and CDR2 from the germline V gene are SEHNR and FQNEAQ (reference sequence).

The J gene is TRBJ2-5, the V gene TRBV30, with D perhaps matching TRBD1 (5 bases). V was pared by 1 base and J by 4 bases, with 13 bases between. The CDR3 loop spans 14 amino acids. Germline values: CDR1 GTSNPN, CDR2 SVGIG (reference sequence). CDR3 coding DNA: TGTGCCTGGAGTGACTACCAGGGCGGAGAGACCCAGTACTTC. As protein: CAWSDYQGGETQYF.

This chain uses TRBV7-9 with TRBJ2-1, with TRBD2 matching 9 bases. The germline gives CDR1 SEHNR, CDR2 FQNEAQ (reference sequence). This CDR3 is 14 amino acids long. V shed 5 bases, J shed 7 bases, and the junction held 6 bases outside the gene matches. As DNA, the CDR3 is TGTGCCAGCAGCGCCGCGCGGGGGGGAAATGAGCAGTTCTTC. Protein: CASSAARGGNEQFF.

This clone showed up just once. The chain employs TRBV6-6 and TRBJ1-2; possible D gene TRBD1, 6 bases. CDR1 and CDR2 (germline): MNHNY, SVGAGI (reference sequence). CDR3 length: 13 residues. The V end lost 5 bases, the J end lost 2 bases, and 9 bases lay between the germline ends. DNA for the CDR3: TGTGCCAGCAGTAGGGGGGCGAACTATGGCTACACCTTC. Translation: CASSRGANYGYTF.

The rearrangement uses TRBV7-2 and TRBJ1-6, with TRBD1 matching over 10 bases. Unmatched junction bases numbered 4, after V lost 4 bases and J lost 7 bases. CDR1 and CDR2 (germline): SGHTA, FQGNSA. The CDR3 has 15 amino acids. The DNA of the CDR3 is TGTGCCAGCAGCTCAATGGGACAGGGGAATTCACCCCTCCACTTT. Protein sequence: CASSSMGQGNSPLHF. The complete variable domain, with remaining parts taken from reference TRBV7-2 and TRBJ1-6, reads GAGVSQSPSNKVTEKGKDVELRCDPISGHTALYWYRQSLGQGLEFLIYFQGNSAPDKSGLPSDRFSAERTGGSVSTLTIQRTQQEDSAVYLCASSSMGQGNSPLHFGNGTRLTVT.

The rearrangement uses TRBV2 and TRBJ1-2, with D maybe TRBD1 (5 bases). Germline CDR1 SNHLY, CDR2 FYNNEI. The CDR3 has 15 amino acids. V was cut by 2 bases and J by 4 bases, with 14 bases left in between. CDR3 sequence (DNA): TGTGCCAGCAGTGAAACCGGCAGGGCTATCTATGGCTACACCTTC. This gives the protein CASSETGRAIYGYTF.

This chain's CDR3 is CASSQGSNTEAFF. The CDR3, as DNA: TGTGCCAGCAGCCAGGGGTCGAACACTGAAGCTTTCTTT. The rearrangement joins TRBV11-2 to TRBJ1-1, with D maybe TRBD1 (6 bases). The CDR3 is 13 amino acids. The germline CDR1 and CDR2 sequences are SGHAT and FQNNGV. V gave up 5 bases and J gave up 1 base, with 8 bases separating them. Drawing the rest from reference TRBV11-2 and TRBJ1-1, the complete variable domain is EAGVAQSPRYKIIEKRQSVAFWCNPISGHATLYWYQQILGQGPKLLIQFQNNGVVDDSQLPKDRFSAERLKGVDSTLKIQPAKLEDSAVYLCASSQGSNTEAFFGQGTRLTVV.

The chain joins TRBV30 to TRBJ2-7, with 10 bases that match TRBD2. CDR1 GTSNPN and CDR2 SVGIG come from the germline V gene (reference sequence). J gave up 6 bases and V 3 bases, and 8 bases lay outside the gene matches. The CDR3 loop spans 14 amino acids. Written as DNA, the CDR3 is TGTGCCTGGAGGCCGGGACTAGCGCTTGGCGAGCAGTACTTC. Its protein is CAWRPGLALGEQYF.

This clone turned up a few times. J is TRBJ1-2 and V is TRBV6-6; TRBD1 is a possible D gene (6 bases). The length of the CDR3 is 15 residues. Trimming removed 5 bases from V and 0 bases from J, with 13 bases in between. The germline CDR1 and CDR2 sequences are MNHNY and SVGAGI (reference sequence). The CDR3 loop reads CASSTRDTPNYGYTF. In DNA, the CDR3 is TGTGCCAGCAGTACCCGGGACACTCCTAACTATGGCTACACCTTC.

The chain carries TRBV4-3 and TRBJ1-6; D not certain. This CDR3 has 15 residues. Trimming stripped 0 bases from V and 6 bases from J, with 9 bases between. CDR1 is LGHNA, CDR2 YSLEER, per germline. The CDR3 loop reads CASSQEAGLNSPLHF. The CDR3 DNA follows: TGCGCCAGCAGCCAAGAGGCGGGTCTTAATTCACCCCTCCACTTT.

The chain has TRBV7-2 and TRBJ2-1; 8 bases match TRBD2. Looked up from germline, CDR1 is SGHTA and CDR2 is FQGNSA. This CDR3 contains 17 residues. The V and J ends lost 5 bases and 0 bases, in that order; junction bases with no gene match: 9. This chain's CDR3 is CASSTRRTSHSYNEQFF. The CDR3 DNA reads as TGTGCCAGCAGCACGCGTCGGACTAGCCACTCCTACAATGAGCAGTTCTTC. Full variable domain (outside the CDR3, taken from reference TRBV7-2 and TRBJ2-1): GAGVSQSPSNKVTEKGKDVELRCDPISGHTALYWYRQSLGQGLEFLIYFQGNSAPDKSGLPSDRFSAERTGGSVSTLTIQRTQQEDSAVYLCASSTRRTSHSYNEQFFGPGTRLTVL.

The chain recombines TRBV27 with TRBJ2-1, with D possibly matching TRBD2 (5 bases). The V and J ends lost 6 bases and 2 bases respectively, with 11 bases between them. CDR1 MNHEY and CDR2 SMNVEV come from the germline V gene (reference sequence). CDR3 length: 14 residues. CDR3 sequence: CASSLDWAYNEQFF. DNA of the CDR3: TGTGCCAGCAGCCTGGACTGGGCCTACAATGAGCAGTTCTTC.

The CDR3 DNA follows: TGTGCCAGTAGTATCTTGGGACAGAAACAGTCTGGAAACACCATATATTTT. Its translation: CASSILGQKQSGNTIYF. The chain uses TRBV19 and TRBJ1-3; 7 nucleotides agree with TRBD1. The CDR3 totals 17 residues. Germline V CDR1 and CDR2: LNHDA, SQIVND (reference sequence). J lost 1 base, V lost 3 bases, and 9 bases had no gene match.

The chain is built from TRBV11-3 and TRBJ2-3, with D perhaps being TRBD1 or TRBD2 (5 bases each). V gave up 3 bases and J gave up 4 bases, with 23 bases separating them. There are 18 residues in the CDR3. CDR1 and CDR2 from the germline V gene are SGHNT and YENEEA. The CDR3 loop is CASSFTGRLTSRADTQYF. DNA for the CDR3: TGTGCCAGCAGCTTTACGGGGCGGCTGACGTCGAGGGCAGATACGCAGTATTTT.

V and J are TRBV7-2 and TRBJ2-4; TRBD2 might be the D (5 bases). The CDR3 loop spans 17 amino acids. Deletions cut 4 bases from V and 0 bases from J, with 16 bases between. The germline V gene has CDR1 SGHTA and CDR2 FQGNSA. The CDR3 sequence: CASSYGSSQAAKNIQYF. The CDR3 bases are TGTGCCAGCAGCTATGGGAGTTCTCAGGCAGCCAAAAACATTCAGTACTTC.

This clone came up a few times. The genes are TRBV6-5 and TRBJ1-5; D is possibly TRBD1 (6 bases). The CDR3 totals 15 residues. Germline V lookup: CDR1 MNHEY, CDR2 SVGAGI. The ends were cut back, 11 bases at V and 6 bases at J, with 23 bases in the middle. The CDR3 DNA reads as TGTGCCTCACGAGGCTCCGGGGGGGCCGGTCAGCCCCAGCATTTT. It translates to CASRGSGGAGQPQHF.

The rearrangement uses TRBV7-2 and TRBJ2-1; D is uncertain. The CDR3 length is 14 residues. V lost 3 bases to trimming and J lost 5 bases, with 11 bases between them. CDR1 is SGHTA, CDR2 FQGNSA, per germline. CDR3 DNA sequence: TGTGCCAGCAGCTTCGGCTGGCTTAACAATGAGCAGTTCTTC. Its translation is CASSFGWLNNEQFF.

The chain has TRBV28 and TRBJ2-7, with D unresolved. The CDR3 consists of 11 residues. Germline V gives CDR1 MDHEN, CDR2 SYDVKM. The germline V and J ends were trimmed by 8 bases and 0 bases, with 5 bases remaining between them. The chain's CDR3 is CASRRSYEQYF. The CDR3 bases are TGTGCCAGCCGCCGCTCCTACGAGCAGTACTTC.

The chain carries TRBV9 and TRBJ1-3, with 9 nucleotides matching TRBD1. From germline, CDR1 is SGDLS and CDR2 YYNGEE. The CDR3 is made up of 17 amino acids. V dropped 3 bases and J dropped 0; count of bases not matched to a gene: 7. CDR3 DNA sequence: TGTGCCAGCAGCGCCCCCGGGACAGGGAACTCTGGAAACACCATATATTTT. Its translation: CASSAPGTGNSGNTIYF.

As DNA, the CDR3 is TGTGCCATCACTATACAGGGGGAAAACACCATATATTTT. Protein: CAITIQGENTIYF. This rearrangement joins TRBV10-3 to TRBJ1-3, with 8 bases fitting TRBD1. With V trimmed by 7 bases and J by 6 bases, 5 bases remained unmatched. Germline lookup yields CDR1 ENHRY and CDR2 SYGVKD. The CDR3 covers 13 residues.

The chain uses TRBV13 and TRBJ1-2; 9 bases map to TRBD1. V trimming: 3 bases; J trimming: 11 bases; junction bases outside the gene matches: 7. CDR3 size: 13 residues. Per germline, CDR1 PRHDT and CDR2 FYEKMQ (reference sequence). This CDR3 is CASSLGDRASYTF. The CDR3 DNA reads as TGTGCCAGCAGCTTGGGGGACAGGGCCTCGTACACCTTC.

CDR3 sequence reads: CASRPRDRGTTEAFF. The CDR3 nucleotides read TGTGCCAGCAGGCCCCGGGACAGGGGTACCACTGAAGCTTTCTTT. The rearrangement joins TRBV27 to TRBJ1-1; TRBD1 matches at 10 bases. This CDR3 is 15 amino acids long. Germline CDR1 and CDR2: MNHEY and SMNVEV (reference sequence). V was clipped by 6 bases and J by 4 bases; unmatched bases: 8.